These T cell receptor beta chains were read from a single sample in a study of shared clonotypes between healthy human individuals. Clones were read by immunoSEQ multiplex PCR, and TCRdb kept only the in-frame ones, dropping some. Altogether approximately 2.5 million clones are present, around 94% being singletons, with the ten largest covering over 0.12%. The specimen was naive CD4+ T cells sorted from blood. These receptors originate from a man younger than 35 in good health. The conserved cysteine and the conserved F or W are not part of the CDR3 here.

v_call: TRBV19; cdr3_aa: ASSAFSGNTIY
v_call: TRBV10-2; cdr3_aa: ASSDAGRRAQETQY
v_call: TRBV6-6; cdr3_aa: GTSSWSSGNTIY
v_call: TRBV4-1; cdr3_aa: ASSRPGETNEKLF
v_call: TRBV27; cdr3_aa: ASSWGLAGADEQY
v_call: TRBV10-3; cdr3_aa: AISNRGPEAETQY
v_call: TRBV6-5; cdr3_aa: ASSSPPSGSTDTQY
v_call: TRBV9; cdr3_aa: ASSLQGSQSYEQY
v_call: TRBV6-5; cdr3_aa: ASSYAFQGYEQY
v_call: TRBV30; cdr3_aa: AWGGLYEQY
v_call: TRBV7-8; cdr3_aa: ASSFVTPGTYEQY
v_call: TRBV6-5; cdr3_aa: ASSAYQGLPYEQY
v_call: TRBV25-1; cdr3_aa: ARKIQSVAYREGEQY
v_call: TRBV5-4; cdr3_aa: ASSLGPGANTGELF
v_call: TRBV29-1; cdr3_aa: SVERGTGSGEQY
v_call: TRBV7-2; cdr3_aa: ASSFAREDIQY
v_call: TRBV2; cdr3_aa: ASSERQGALTEAF
v_call: TRBV6-1; cdr3_aa: ASSVTGYEQY
v_call: TRBV29-1; cdr3_aa: SAWGQINTGELF
v_call: TRBV5-1; cdr3_aa: ASSPTGGPEGAEAF